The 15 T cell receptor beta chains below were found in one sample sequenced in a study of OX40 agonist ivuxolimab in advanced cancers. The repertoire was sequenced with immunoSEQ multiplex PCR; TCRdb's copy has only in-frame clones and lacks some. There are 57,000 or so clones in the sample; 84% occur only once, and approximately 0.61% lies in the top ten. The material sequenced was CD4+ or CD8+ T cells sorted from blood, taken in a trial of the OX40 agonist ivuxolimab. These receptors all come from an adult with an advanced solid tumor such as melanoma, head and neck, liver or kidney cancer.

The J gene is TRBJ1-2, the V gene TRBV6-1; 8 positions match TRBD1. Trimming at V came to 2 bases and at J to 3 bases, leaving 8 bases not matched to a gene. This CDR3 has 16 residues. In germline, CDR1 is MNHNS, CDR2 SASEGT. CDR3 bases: TGTGCCAGCAGTGAATATATCAGGGGGCATGACTATGGCTACACCTTC. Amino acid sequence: CASSEYIRGHDYGYTF.

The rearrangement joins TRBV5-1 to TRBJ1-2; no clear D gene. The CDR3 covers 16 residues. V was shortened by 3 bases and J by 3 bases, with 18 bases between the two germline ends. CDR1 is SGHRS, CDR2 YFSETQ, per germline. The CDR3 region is CASSSEPGRKDYGYTF. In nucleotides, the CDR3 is TGCGCCAGCAGCTCAGAACCGGGCCGCAAGGACTATGGCTACACCTTC.

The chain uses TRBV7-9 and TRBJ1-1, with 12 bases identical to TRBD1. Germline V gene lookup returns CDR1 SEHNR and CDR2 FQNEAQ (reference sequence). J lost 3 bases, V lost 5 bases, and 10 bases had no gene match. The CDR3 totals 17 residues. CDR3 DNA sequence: TGTGCCAGCAGCCCGGGACAGGGGGCGCGTTTGGACACTGAAGCTTTCTTT. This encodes CASSPGQGARLDTEAFF. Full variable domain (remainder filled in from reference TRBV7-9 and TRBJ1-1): DTGVSQNPRHKITKRGQNVTFRCDPISEHNRLYWYRQTLGQGPEFLTYFQNEAQLEKSRLLSDRFSAERPKGSFSTLEIQRTEQGDSAMYLCASSPGQGARLDTEAFFGQGTRLTVV.

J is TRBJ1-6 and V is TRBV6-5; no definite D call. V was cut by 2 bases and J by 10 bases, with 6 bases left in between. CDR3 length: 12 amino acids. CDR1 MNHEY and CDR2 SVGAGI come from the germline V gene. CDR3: CASSYRLSPLHF. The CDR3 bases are TGTGCCAGCAGTTACAGGCTGTCACCCCTCCACTTT.

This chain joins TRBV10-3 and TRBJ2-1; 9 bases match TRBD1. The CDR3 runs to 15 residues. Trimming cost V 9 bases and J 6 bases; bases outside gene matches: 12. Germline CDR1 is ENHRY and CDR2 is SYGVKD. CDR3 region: CAINIGQGSGNEQFF. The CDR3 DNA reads TGTGCCATAAACATTGGACAGGGGTCAGGCAATGAGCAGTTCTTC.

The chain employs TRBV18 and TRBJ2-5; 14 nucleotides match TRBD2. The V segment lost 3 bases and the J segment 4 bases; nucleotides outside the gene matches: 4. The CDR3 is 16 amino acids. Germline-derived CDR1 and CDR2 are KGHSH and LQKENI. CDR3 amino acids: CASSPPTSGRGETQYF. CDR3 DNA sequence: TGTGCCAGCTCACCGCCGACTAGCGGGAGGGGAGAGACCCAGTACTTC.

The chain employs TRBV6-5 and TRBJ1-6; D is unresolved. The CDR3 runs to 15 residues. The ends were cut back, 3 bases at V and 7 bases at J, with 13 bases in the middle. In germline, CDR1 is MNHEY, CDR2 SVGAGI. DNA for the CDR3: TGTGCCAGCAGTTATAACCCCTTAAGGAATTCACCCCTCCACTTT. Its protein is CASSYNPLRNSPLHF.

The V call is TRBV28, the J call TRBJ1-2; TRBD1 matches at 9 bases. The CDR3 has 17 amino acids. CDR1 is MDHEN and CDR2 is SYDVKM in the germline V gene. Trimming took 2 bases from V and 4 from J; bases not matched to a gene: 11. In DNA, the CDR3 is TGTGCCAGCAGTTTACCGACCGGGACAGGGCAATCCTATGGCTACACCTTC. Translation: CASSLPTGTGQSYGYTF.

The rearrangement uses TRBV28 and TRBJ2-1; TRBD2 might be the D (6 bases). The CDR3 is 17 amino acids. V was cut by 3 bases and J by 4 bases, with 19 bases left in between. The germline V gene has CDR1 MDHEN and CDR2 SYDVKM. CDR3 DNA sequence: TGTGCCAGCAGTTTGCCGAGGCGGTCAGCGGGTTACAATGAGCAGTTCTTC. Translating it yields CASSLPRRSAGYNEQFF.

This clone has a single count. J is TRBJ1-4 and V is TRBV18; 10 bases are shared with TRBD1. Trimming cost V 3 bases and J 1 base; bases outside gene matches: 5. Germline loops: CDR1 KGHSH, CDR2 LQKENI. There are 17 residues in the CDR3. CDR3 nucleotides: TGTGCCAGCTCACCGGGACAGGGGAAAGGAACTAATGAAAAACTGTTTTTT. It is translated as CASSPGQGKGTNEKLFF. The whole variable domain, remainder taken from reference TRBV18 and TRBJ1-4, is NAGVMQNPRHLVRRRGQEARLRCSPMKGHSHVYWYRQLPEEGLKFMVYLQKENIIDESGMPKERFSAEFPKEGPSILRIQQVVRGDSAAYFCASSPGQGKGTNEKLFFGSGTQLSVL.

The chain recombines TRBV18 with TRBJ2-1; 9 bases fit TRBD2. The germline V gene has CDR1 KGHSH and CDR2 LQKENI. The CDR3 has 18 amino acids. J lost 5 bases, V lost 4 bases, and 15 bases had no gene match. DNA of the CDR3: TGTGCCAGCTCACGGCCGGGACTAGCCAAAAGGACAAACAATGAGCAGTTCTTC. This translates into CASSRPGLAKRTNNEQFF.

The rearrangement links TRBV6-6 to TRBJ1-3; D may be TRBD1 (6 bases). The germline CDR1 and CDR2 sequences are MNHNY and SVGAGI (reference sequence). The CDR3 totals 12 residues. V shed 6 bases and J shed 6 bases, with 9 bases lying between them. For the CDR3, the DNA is TGTGCCAGCAGGGGGGGCTTAAACACCATATATTTT. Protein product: CASRGGLNTIYF.

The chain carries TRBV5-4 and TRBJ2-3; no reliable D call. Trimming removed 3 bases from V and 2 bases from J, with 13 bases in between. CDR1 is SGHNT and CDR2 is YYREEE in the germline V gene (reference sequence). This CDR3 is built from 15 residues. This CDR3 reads CASSSGRLVTDTQYF. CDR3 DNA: TGTGCCAGCAGCTCCGGACGTCTAGTCACAGATACGCAGTATTTT.

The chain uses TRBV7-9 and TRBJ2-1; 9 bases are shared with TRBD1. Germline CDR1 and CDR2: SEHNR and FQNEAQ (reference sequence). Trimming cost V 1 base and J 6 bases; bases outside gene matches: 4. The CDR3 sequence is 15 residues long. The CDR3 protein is CASSLGTGVGNEQFF. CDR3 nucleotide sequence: TGTGCCAGCAGCTTAGGGACAGGGGTTGGCAATGAGCAGTTCTTC.

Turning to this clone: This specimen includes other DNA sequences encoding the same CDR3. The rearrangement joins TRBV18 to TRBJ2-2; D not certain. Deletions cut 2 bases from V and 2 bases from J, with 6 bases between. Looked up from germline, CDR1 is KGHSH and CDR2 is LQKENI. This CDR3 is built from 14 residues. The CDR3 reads CASSPGPNTGELFF. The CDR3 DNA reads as TGTGCCAGCTCACCAGGGCCCAACACCGGGGAGCTGTTTTTT. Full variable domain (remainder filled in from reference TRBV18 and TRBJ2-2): NAGVMQNPRHLVRRRGQEARLRCSPMKGHSHVYWYRQLPEEGLKFMVYLQKENIIDESGMPKERFSAEFPKEGPSILRIQQVVRGDSAAYFCASSPGPNTGELFFGEGSRLTVL.